This T cell receptor (beta chain) was sequenced in a study of T-cell reconstitution after alpha-beta-depleted transplantation in children. This clonotype was observed a handful of times. Its antigen is not known. Unique molecular identifiers were incorporated during preparation of the TCRbeta library. MiXCR was run by TCRdb on the PCR reads, yielding one entry per CDR3 protein. This sample yields more than 200,000 distinct CDR3 sequences, of which approximately 8.4% are seen a single time; 35% to 40% belongs to the top ten. Study-level points and caveats: Expanded clones from the graft, numbering several hundred, reportedly supplied alpha-beta T cells about two months after transplant. T-cell numbers and diversity, one year after transplant, stemmed largely from T cells that were newly produced. Surviving recipient T cells and thymic progenitors underlay high day-60 TCRbeta diversity in some patients.

Trimming removed 3 bases from V and 3 bases from J, with 12 bases in between. This CDR3 region has 14 residues. Germline CDR1 KGHSH, CDR2 LQKENI. The sample consisted of PBMCs, mostly from graft donor cells, taken 360 days after TCRalphabeta/CD19-depleted stem cell transplant. The sequence came from a male patient aged 2-15 years who had a stem cell transplant for acute myeloid leukemia, so the T cells may come from the graft donor. The gene calls are TRBV18 and TRBJ2-7, with a tentative D call TRBD1 (8 bases). The CDR3 sequence is CASSPDRDYYEQYF. CDR3 sequence (DNA): TGTGCCAGCTCACCGGACAGGGACTACTACGAGCAGTACTTC.